A selection of T cell receptor beta chains follows, all from one sample in a study of blood T cell repertoires in COVID-19. Produced via immunoSEQ multiplex PCR; TCRdb's table is partial and in-frame only. Among about 330,000 clones listed, approximately 89% were seen once. The sample comprised PBMCs or T cells enriched from blood (not recorded which). The receptors originated from a woman between 25 and 40 years old who had recovered from COVID-19. The CDR3 runs from the conserved cysteine through the conserved F or W. Each record gives: D gene, V gene, clone size, J gene, CDR3 protein, CDR3 DNA. A D gene is named only where the DNA matches it firmly. Clone size appears in some rows only: once, few, many, or a class for an expanded clone.

d_call: .
v_call: TRBV10-3
clone_size: .
j_call: TRBJ2-7
cdr3_aa: CAISESHGQHSYEQYF
cdr3_nt: TGTGCCATCAGTGAGTCCCACGGACAGCACTCCTACGAGCAGTACTTC

d_call: TRBD1
v_call: TRBV6-2/TRBV6-3
clone_size: .
j_call: TRBJ1-5
cdr3_aa: CASSPWDRGGQPQHF
cdr3_nt: TGTGCCAGCAGTCCCTGGGACAGGGGGGGACAGCCCCAGCATTTT

d_call: TRBD1
v_call: TRBV6-5
clone_size: .
j_call: TRBJ2-1
cdr3_aa: CAARQGPEQFF
cdr3_nt: TGTGCCGCGCGACAGGGACCTGAGCAGTTCTTC

d_call: TRBD1
v_call: TRBV12-3/TRBV12-4
clone_size: .
j_call: TRBJ1-6
cdr3_aa: CASSPTGAGTLHF
cdr3_nt: TGTGCCAGCAGTCCGACAGGGGCGGGAACCCTCCACTTT

d_call: TRBD2
v_call: TRBV20-1
clone_size: .
j_call: TRBJ2-7
cdr3_aa: CSAGLGYEQYF
cdr3_nt: TGCAGTGCTGGACTAGGCTACGAGCAGTACTTC

d_call: TRBD2
v_call: TRBV27
clone_size: once
j_call: TRBJ2-3
cdr3_aa: CASSYRQRGGRSDTQYF
cdr3_nt: TGTGCCAGCAGTTACCGCCAGCGGGGGGGCCGATCAGATACGCAGTATTTT

d_call: TRBD2
v_call: TRBV5-4
clone_size: .
j_call: TRBJ2-7
cdr3_aa: CASSLAPSGGVYEQYF
cdr3_nt: TGTGCCAGCAGCTTGGCCCCTAGCGGGGGAGTCTACGAGCAGTACTTC

d_call: TRBD1
v_call: TRBV5-1
clone_size: .
j_call: TRBJ1-6
cdr3_aa: CASSLGLQGAPNNSPLHF
cdr3_nt: TGCGCCAGCAGCTTGGGATTACAGGGGGCGCCCAATAATTCACCCCTCCACTTT

d_call: TRBD2
v_call: TRBV7-8
clone_size: once
j_call: TRBJ2-5
cdr3_aa: CASSPERGGETQYF
cdr3_nt: TGTGCCAGCAGCCCGGAGCGGGGGGGGGAGACCCAGTACTTC

d_call: .
v_call: TRBV6-5
clone_size: .
j_call: TRBJ1-3
cdr3_aa: CAAWSSGNTIYF
cdr3_nt: TGTGCGGCCTGGAGCTCTGGAAACACCATATATTTT

d_call: TRBD1
v_call: TRBV10-3
clone_size: .
j_call: TRBJ1-1
cdr3_aa: CAISEPGQVEAFF
cdr3_nt: TGTGCCATCAGTGAGCCCGGACAGGTTGAAGCTTTCTTT

d_call: .
v_call: TRBV7-8
clone_size: .
j_call: TRBJ2-3
cdr3_aa: CASSRHRLDTQYF
cdr3_nt: TGTGCCAGCAGCCGACACAGGCTAGATACGCAGTATTTT

d_call: TRBD1
v_call: TRBV7-9
clone_size: .
j_call: TRBJ1-1
cdr3_aa: CAIPGQGAVNTEAFF
cdr3_nt: TGTGCCATCCCAGGACAGGGGGCCGTGAACACTGAAGCTTTCTTT

d_call: TRBD1
v_call: TRBV10-3
clone_size: .
j_call: TRBJ1-1
cdr3_aa: CAISGDRGATEAFF
cdr3_nt: TGTGCCATCAGTGGGGACAGGGGGGCCACTGAAGCTTTCTTT

d_call: .
v_call: TRBV24-1
clone_size: .
j_call: TRBJ2-3
cdr3_aa: CATSGTSTDTQYF
cdr3_nt: TGTGCCACCTCAGGGACTAGCACAGATACGCAGTATTTT

d_call: .
v_call: TRBV5-6
clone_size: .
j_call: TRBJ1-2
cdr3_aa: CASSFFHSFYGYTF
cdr3_nt: TGTGCCAGCAGCTTTTTTCACAGTTTCTATGGCTACACCTTC

d_call: .
v_call: TRBV7-2
clone_size: few
j_call: TRBJ2-7
cdr3_aa: CASSFQVSYEQYF
cdr3_nt: TGTGCCAGCAGCTTTCAGGTTTCCTACGAGCAGTACTTC

d_call: .
v_call: TRBV2
clone_size: few
j_call: TRBJ2-3
cdr3_aa: CASSPFGASTDTQYF
cdr3_nt: TGTGCCAGCAGCCCTTTTGGGGCTAGCACAGATACGCAGTATTTT

d_call: .
v_call: TRBV6-5
clone_size: .
j_call: TRBJ2-7
cdr3_aa: CASSFQGWQYF
cdr3_nt: TGTGCCAGCAGTTTTCAGGGATGGCAGTACTTC

d_call: TRBD1
v_call: TRBV19
clone_size: few
j_call: TRBJ1-2
cdr3_aa: CASSAGQGHYGYTF
cdr3_nt: TGTGCCAGTAGTGCCGGACAGGGTCACTATGGCTACACCTTC

d_call: TRBD1
v_call: TRBV30
clone_size: .
j_call: TRBJ1-6
cdr3_aa: CAWKGAGWNSPLHF
cdr3_nt: TGTGCCTGGAAGGGGGCAGGCTGGAATTCACCCCTCCACTTT

d_call: TRBD1
v_call: TRBV24-1
clone_size: .
j_call: TRBJ1-1
cdr3_aa: CATRKTGGPEAFF
cdr3_nt: TGTGCCACCCGAAAGACAGGGGGCCCTGAAGCTTTCTTT

d_call: .
v_call: TRBV19
clone_size: .
j_call: TRBJ2-2
cdr3_aa: CASSIPRGTGELFF
cdr3_nt: TGTGCCAGTAGTATCCCCAGGGGTACCGGGGAGCTGTTTTTT

d_call: .
v_call: TRBV9
clone_size: few
j_call: TRBJ1-3
cdr3_aa: CASSLTGPGNTIYF
cdr3_nt: TGTGCCAGCAGCCTCACAGGGCCTGGAAACACCATATATTTT

d_call: TRBD1
v_call: TRBV28
clone_size: .
j_call: TRBJ1-2
cdr3_aa: CASSLLNRGTYGYTF
cdr3_nt: TGTGCCAGCAGTTTATTGAACAGGGGCACCTATGGCTACACCTTC

d_call: TRBD1
v_call: TRBV4-2
clone_size: .
j_call: TRBJ2-7
cdr3_aa: CASSQDLRTGKYEQYF
cdr3_nt: TGTGCCAGCAGCCAAGATCTTAGGACAGGGAAATACGAGCAGTACTTC

d_call: .
v_call: TRBV30
clone_size: .
j_call: TRBJ1-4
cdr3_aa: CAWSFEHNEKLFF
cdr3_nt: TGTGCCTGGAGTTTTGAACATAATGAAAAACTGTTTTTT

d_call: TRBD2
v_call: TRBV4-3
clone_size: .
j_call: TRBJ2-7
cdr3_aa: CASSQDGGTSGIGGSYEQYF
cdr3_nt: TGCGCCAGCAGCCAAGATGGTGGGACTAGCGGCATCGGGGGGTCCTACGAGCAGTACTTC

d_call: TRBD2
v_call: TRBV7-2
clone_size: .
j_call: TRBJ2-1
cdr3_aa: CASSLVPGRGGPYNEQFF
cdr3_nt: TGTGCCAGCAGCTTAGTTCCAGGGCGGGGGGGCCCATACAATGAGCAGTTCTTC

d_call: TRBD1
v_call: TRBV6-1
clone_size: .
j_call: TRBJ1-2
cdr3_aa: CASSEGRQGADYGYTF
cdr3_nt: TGTGCCAGCAGTGAAGGTCGGCAGGGGGCGGACTATGGCTACACCTTC

d_call: .
v_call: TRBV5-1
clone_size: .
j_call: TRBJ1-3
cdr3_aa: CATRPGVSGNTIYF
cdr3_nt: TGCGCCACCCGGCCAGGCGTCTCTGGAAACACCATATATTTT

d_call: TRBD2
v_call: TRBV5-1
clone_size: .
j_call: TRBJ2-7
cdr3_aa: CASSSGTTSYEQYF
cdr3_nt: TGCGCCAGCAGCTCCGGGACTACTTCCTACGAGCAGTACTTC

d_call: .
v_call: TRBV5-6
clone_size: .
j_call: TRBJ1-1
cdr3_aa: CASSPNIGGNTEAFF
cdr3_nt: TGTGCCAGCAGTCCCAACATCGGGGGGAACACTGAAGCTTTCTTT

d_call: TRBD1
v_call: TRBV28
clone_size: .
j_call: TRBJ1-5
cdr3_aa: CASSKWTGMDQPQHF
cdr3_nt: TGTGCCAGCAGCAAGTGGACAGGGATGGATCAGCCCCAGCATTTT

d_call: .
v_call: TRBV6-1
clone_size: once
j_call: TRBJ1-6
cdr3_aa: CASSVGIGDTVRNSPLHF
cdr3_nt: TGTGCCAGCAGTGTTGGGATCGGGGACACCGTACGTAATTCACCCCTCCACTTT

d_call: .
v_call: TRBV19
clone_size: .
j_call: TRBJ2-7
cdr3_aa: CASSITSTIYEQYF
cdr3_nt: TGTGCCAGTAGTATTACTAGCACAATCTACGAGCAGTACTTC

d_call: TRBD1
v_call: TRBV7-9
clone_size: .
j_call: TRBJ1-6
cdr3_aa: CASSSEGGTWDRHNSPLHF
cdr3_nt: TGTGCCAGCAGTTCTGAGGGTGGAACGTGGGACAGGCACAATTCACCCCTCCACTTT

d_call: TRBD1
v_call: TRBV7-9
clone_size: .
j_call: TRBJ2-5
cdr3_aa: CASSLDRTQETQYF
cdr3_nt: TGTGCCAGCAGCTTGGACAGGACCCAAGAGACCCAGTACTTC

d_call: .
v_call: TRBV7-6
clone_size: .
j_call: TRBJ1-2
cdr3_aa: CASGLSEPNYGYTF
cdr3_nt: TGTGCCAGTGGTTTGTCCGAGCCTAACTATGGCTACACCTTC

d_call: TRBD1
v_call: TRBV19
clone_size: few
j_call: TRBJ1-6
cdr3_aa: CASSGTARNNSPLHF
cdr3_nt: TGTGCCAGTAGTGGGACAGCACGAAATAATTCACCCCTCCACTTT

d_call: .
v_call: TRBV12-3/TRBV12-4
clone_size: .
j_call: TRBJ1-2
cdr3_aa: CASSLSAVYGYTF
cdr3_nt: TGTGCCAGCAGTTTGTCCGCGGTCTATGGCTACACCTTC

d_call: .
v_call: TRBV18
clone_size: .
j_call: TRBJ1-6
cdr3_aa: CASSLTGSDSPLHF
cdr3_nt: TGTGCCAGCTCACTCACAGGGTCGGATTCACCCCTCCACTTT

d_call: .
v_call: TRBV6-5
clone_size: .
j_call: TRBJ1-6
cdr3_aa: CASMGGAYNSPLHF
cdr3_nt: TGTGCCAGCATGGGGGGGGCCTATAATTCACCCCTCCACTTT

d_call: .
v_call: TRBV6-5
clone_size: .
j_call: TRBJ2-3
cdr3_aa: CASTTGTSSTDTQYF
cdr3_nt: TGTGCCAGCACGACCGGGACTTCTAGCACAGATACGCAGTATTTT

d_call: .
v_call: TRBV2
clone_size: .
j_call: TRBJ2-5
cdr3_aa: CASRSSAGQETQYF
cdr3_nt: TGTGCCAGCAGGTCGAGTGCGGGACAAGAGACCCAGTACTTC

d_call: .
v_call: TRBV10-1
clone_size: once
j_call: TRBJ1-2
cdr3_aa: CASSGRAPVYGYTF
cdr3_nt: TGCGCCAGCAGTGGCAGGGCCCCCGTCTATGGCTACACCTTC

d_call: .
v_call: TRBV3-1/TRBV3-2
clone_size: .
j_call: TRBJ1-6
cdr3_aa: CASSRGDSSYNSPLHF
cdr3_nt: TGTGCCAGCAGCAGGGGCGACAGCTCCTATAATTCACCCCTCCACTTT

d_call: .
v_call: TRBV4-3
clone_size: .
j_call: TRBJ2-2
cdr3_aa: CASSHLREGELFF
cdr3_nt: TGCGCCAGCAGCCATTTACGAGAGGGGGAGCTGTTTTTT

d_call: .
v_call: TRBV7-2
clone_size: .
j_call: TRBJ1-2
cdr3_aa: CASSPTGSGTGYTF
cdr3_nt: TGTGCCAGCAGCCCTACAGGTTCTGGTACCGGCTACACCTTC

d_call: TRBD1
v_call: TRBV11-2
clone_size: .
j_call: TRBJ1-5
cdr3_aa: CASSLDPGQPYYSNQPQHF
cdr3_nt: TGTGCCAGCAGCTTAGACCCGGGACAGCCGTATTATAGCAATCAGCCCCAGCATTTT

d_call: .
v_call: TRBV7-2
clone_size: .
j_call: TRBJ1-1
cdr3_aa: CASSLGREGTEAFF
cdr3_nt: TGTGCCAGCAGCTTAGGGCGGGAGGGCACTGAAGCTTTCTTT

d_call: TRBD2
v_call: TRBV4-2
clone_size: .
j_call: TRBJ2-7
cdr3_aa: CASSQDSGGPAYEQYF
cdr3_nt: TGTGCCAGCAGCCAAGATAGCGGGGGGCCGGCCTACGAGCAGTACTTC

d_call: TRBD1
v_call: TRBV6-5
clone_size: .
j_call: TRBJ2-7
cdr3_aa: CASRTGTGVFYEQYF
cdr3_nt: TGTGCCAGCAGAACCGGGACAGGGGTCTTCTACGAGCAGTACTTC

d_call: TRBD1
v_call: TRBV5-1
clone_size: .
j_call: TRBJ2-7
cdr3_aa: CASSRLPVGQGSYEQYF
cdr3_nt: TGCGCCAGCAGCCGCCTACCTGTGGGACAGGGATCCTACGAGCAGTACTTC

d_call: TRBD2
v_call: TRBV5-6
clone_size: .
j_call: TRBJ2-3
cdr3_aa: CASSLAGGDTDTQYF
cdr3_nt: TGTGCCAGCAGCCTAGCGGGGGGGGACACAGATACGCAGTATTTT